This TCR beta chain was sequenced in a study of blood T cell repertoires in COVID-19. Study-level background: From T cells, B-cell-depleted T cells, or PBMCs came the material, which was cDNA or gDNA.

This study enrolled people aged 18 to 89 from approximately 25 US geographic areas. Assignments of participants to cohorts depended upon their own reported clinical history. Using immunoSEQ multiplex PCR, the repertoire was profiled, and TCRdb retains in-frame clones only, with some absent. Here the sample spans approximately 270,000 clones, 75% to 90% being singletons. CDR3 length equals 13 residues. Germline V CDR1 and CDR2: SGHAT, FQNNGV. With 5 bases clipped from V and 2 bases from J, the junction kept 1 base outside the gene matches. This rearrangement joins TRBV11-2 to TRBJ2-7; 9 nucleotides align to TRBD1. The sample taken for sequencing was PBMCs or T cells enriched from blood (not recorded which). This sequence was found in a woman in her 30s with acute COVID-19. The CDR3 DNA reads TGTGCCAGCAGCCGGGACAGGGCCTACGAGCAGTACTTC. This gives the protein CASSRDRAYEQYF. Combining the CDR3 with reference TRBV11-2 and TRBJ2-7 gives the whole variable domain EAGVAQSPRYKIIEKRQSVAFWCNPISGHATLYWYQQILGQGPKLLIQFQNNGVVDDSQLPKDRFSAERLKGVDSTLKIQPAKLEDSAVYLCASSRDRAYEQYFGPGTRLTVT.